This TCR beta chain derives from a study of regulatory T cells in long-lasting Graves disease. Construction of TCR beta libraries relied on iRepertoire HTBI primers and on Arm-PCR targeting CDR3 regions. MiXCR, run by TCRdb on the multiplex PCR reads, gives a single entry per CDR3 protein. The table has a few hundred thousand distinct CDR3 sequences, 15% seen once. This clonotype was found a few times. The V and J ends lost 0 bases and 4 bases, in that order; junction bases with no gene match: 6. The germline V gene has CDR1 LNHDA and CDR2 SQIVND (reference sequence). CDR3 size: 15 residues. Indicated time point: newly diagnosed GD, antithyroid drugs for less than 3 months. Following extraction of RNA from PBMCs, that RNA was used to make the TCR library. The same specimen was also included in a second study, on T cells in Graves' hyperthyroidism and ophthalmopathy.

The V and J genes are TRBV19 and TRBJ2-7, with TRBD1 matching 7 bases. Sample: peripheral blood mononuclear cells (PBMCs), taken at new diagnosis, from a patient treated with antithyroid drugs. The TCR originated in a woman between 35 and 50 years old with Graves disease. The CDR3 bases are TGTGCCAGTAGTATAGATACGAAGGGACAGTACGAGCAGTACTTC. Translated, it gives CASSIDTKGQYEQYF.